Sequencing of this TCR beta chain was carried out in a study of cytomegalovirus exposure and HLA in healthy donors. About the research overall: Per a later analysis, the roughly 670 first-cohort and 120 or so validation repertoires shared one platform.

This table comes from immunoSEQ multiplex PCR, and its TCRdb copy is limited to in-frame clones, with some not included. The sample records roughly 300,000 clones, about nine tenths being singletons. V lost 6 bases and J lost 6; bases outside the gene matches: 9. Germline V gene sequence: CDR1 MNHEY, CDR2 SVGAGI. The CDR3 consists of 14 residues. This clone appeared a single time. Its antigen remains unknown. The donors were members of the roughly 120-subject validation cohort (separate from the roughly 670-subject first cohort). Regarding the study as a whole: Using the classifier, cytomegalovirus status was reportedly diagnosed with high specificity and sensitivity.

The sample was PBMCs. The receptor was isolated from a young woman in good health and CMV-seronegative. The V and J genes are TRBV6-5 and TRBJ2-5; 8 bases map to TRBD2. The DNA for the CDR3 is TGTGCCAGCAGCCTACCCGGGACTAGAAAGACCCAGTACTTC. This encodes CASSLPGTRKTQYF.